This T cell receptor beta chain comes out of a study of control samples from healthy donors and cancer patients. The germline V gene encodes CDR1 LGHNA and CDR2 YSLEER. CDR3 length equals 13 residues. Trimming removed 3 bases at V and 2 bases at J, with 8 bases between. Profiling relied on immunoSEQ multiplex PCR, and the TCRdb table lists in-frame clones only, not all of them. The sample holds roughly 120,000 clones; around 89% are singletons and the top ten take 2% to 3%. The gene calls are TRBV4-3 and TRBJ2-7, with D hard to call. The sequence was obtained from a woman in her 70s in good health. Sequencing was carried out using blood. The CDR3 region is CASSQDGTYEQYF. The CDR3 DNA follows: TGCGCCAGCAGCCAGGACGGCACCTACGAGCAGTACTTC.